What follows are 14 T cell receptor beta chains derived from one specimen sequenced in a study of monozygotic twins with inflammatory bowel disease. No DNA is given; TCRdb re-called the 5' RACE reads and lists each CDR3 protein once. Here the sample table reports 350,000 to 500,000 distinct CDR3 sequences. The sample consisted of blood. These receptors were obtained from a human donor with ulcerative colitis or Crohn's disease, or a healthy co-twin of an affected twin (not recorded which).

The rearrangement joins TRBV7-9 to TRBJ1-4. The germline CDR1 and CDR2 sequences are SEHNR and FQNEAQ (reference sequence). The CDR3 loop spans 13 amino acids. CDR3 protein: CASSLRVNEKLFF.

The chain employs TRBV6-5 and TRBJ1-1; no DNA is available, so the TRBD1 call from TCRdb remains unchecked. Germline V lookup: CDR1 MNHEY, CDR2 SVGAGI. The CDR3 totals 15 residues. This CDR3 is CASSLGHGWGTEAFF.

V and J are TRBV5-6 and TRBJ1-3; TCRdb outputs TRBD1, but without DNA this stays unchecked. The germline CDR1 and CDR2 sequences are SGHDT and YYEEEE. The CDR3 contains 14 residues. CDR3 amino acids: CASSPGTVGNTIYF. Drawing the rest from reference TRBV5-6 and TRBJ1-3, the complete variable domain is DAGVTQSPTHLIKTRGQQVTLRCSPKSGHDTVSWYQQALGQGPQFIFQYYEEEERQRGNFPDRFSGHQFPNYSSELNVNALLLGDSALYLCASSPGTVGNTIYFGEGSWLTVV.

V gene TRBV10-3 combines with J gene TRBJ2-7. Per the germline V gene, CDR1 is ENHRY and CDR2 is SYGVKD. There are 13 residues in the CDR3. The chain's CDR3 is CAISERPPYEQYF.

The V gene is TRBV27, the J gene TRBJ2-3; TCRdb's assignment of TRBD1 cannot be checked, as there is no DNA. Looked up from germline, CDR1 is MNHEY and CDR2 is SMNVEV (reference sequence). The CDR3 covers 14 residues. The CDR3 here is CASRVGGGTDTQYF.

J is TRBJ2-3 and V is TRBV20-1; TCRdb's assignment of TRBD2 cannot be checked, as there is no DNA. The V gene's germline CDR1 is DFQATT and CDR2 SNEGSKA (reference sequence). CDR3 length: 12 amino acids. The CDR3 sequence is CSESGATDTQYF.

The chain couples TRBV7-3 to TRBJ2-1; TCRdb's D call, TRBD1, is unchecked because there is no DNA. Germline CDR1 is SGHTA and CDR2 is FQGTGA. The CDR3 extends over 21 amino acids. The CDR3 protein is CASSLTRQGYIGGDSYNEQFF.

The rearrangement joins TRBV2 to TRBJ2-7; TCRdb designates TRBD1, a call that cannot be tested without DNA. Germline lookup yields CDR1 SNHLY and CDR2 FYNNEI. CDR3 length equals 12 residues. The CDR3 reads CASQPLEREQYF.

This chain connects TRBV7-3 to TRBJ2-1; checking the TCRdb D call of TRBD2 is not possible without DNA. The CDR3 has 12 residues. CDR1 SGHTA and CDR2 FQGTGA come from the germline V gene. CDR3 sequence: CASSTRQGEQFF.

The genes are TRBV5-1 and TRBJ2-3; the D gene TCRdb calls, TRBD1, cannot be checked with no DNA. Germline V CDR1 and CDR2: SGHRS, YFSETQ. The CDR3 is 14 amino acids. CDR3 loop: CASSLTGGPDTQYF.

CDR3 region: CASSWGDPYEQYF. The chain links TRBV11-2 to TRBJ2-7. The CDR3 totals 13 residues. From germline, CDR1 is SGHAT and CDR2 FQNNGV.

The CDR3 is CASSTRQGEGNTIYF. The V and J genes are TRBV18 and TRBJ1-3; the D call of TRBD1 rests on TCRdb alone, since no DNA is present to check it. The CDR3 sequence is 15 residues long. Germline V lookup: CDR1 KGHSH, CDR2 LQKENI.

The CDR3: CASRPGQGHNSPLHF. This rearrangement joins TRBV7-2 to TRBJ1-6; the D call of TRBD1 rests on TCRdb alone, since no DNA is present to check it. This CDR3 contains 15 residues. The V gene's germline CDR1 is SGHTA and CDR2 FQGNSA.

CDR3 amino acids: CAISESGTGMETQYF. J is TRBJ2-5 and V is TRBV10-3; TCRdb's assignment of TRBD1 cannot be checked, as there is no DNA. The CDR3 loop spans 15 amino acids. Germline values: CDR1 ENHRY, CDR2 SYGVKD.